In its sample, the clone carrying this T cell receptor beta chain was seen many times. Antigen specificity is unknown. This sample stems from a study of T-cell memory formation after mild COVID-19. On the study more broadly: Largely donor-specific TCR clusters were found.

5'RACE, which relied on constant-segment primers, yielded TCR alpha and TCR beta cDNA libraries carrying sample barcodes and UMIs. TCRdb ran MiXCR on the 5' RACE reads and lists one entry per CDR3 protein. Of 470,000 or so distinct CDR3 sequences in the sample, roughly 20% are singletons; the top ten hold 7.5% to 9.5%. Trimming cost V 6 bases and J 5 bases; bases outside gene matches: 5. The CDR3 runs to 14 residues. Findings and caveats of the study: The study found contracting CD4+ clones mainly in CM and EM and contracting CD8+ clones in EMRA. Among clones contracting day 15 to 85, CD4/CD8 was balanced, whereas later expanders leaned CD4+.

J is TRBJ2-7 and V is TRBV12-3 or TRBV12-4; 12 bases align to TRBD2. This clonotype was obtained from an adult woman who had mild COVID-19 (a few samples of this study predate the infection). Cell type and time point are not known. Sequenced: PBMCs or a T cell subset sorted from them (not recorded which). The CDR3 region has the DNA TGTGCCAGCAGGCTAGCGGGAGGGAGAAACGAGCAGTACTTC. Residues: CASRLAGGRNEQYF.